This T cell receptor (beta chain) was documented in a study of OX40 agonist ivuxolimab in advanced cancers. Notes on the research overall: Ivuxolimab was an agonistic, fully human IgG2 monoclonal antibody directed against OX40 (CD134), a costimulatory receptor. Intravenous ivuxolimab was administered to patients every 2 weeks at six dose levels: 0.01, 0.1, 0.3, 1.5, 3 and 10 mg/kg. Among the approximately 50 dose-escalation patients, about 20 had hepatocellular carcinoma, about 15 melanoma, 9 renal cell carcinoma and 9 head and neck cancer. A male proportion of under 85% and a mean age of approximately 61 years, ranging from 23 to 79, were recorded for the dose-escalation cohort. Prior anti-PD-1, anti-PD-L1 or anti-CTLA-4 therapy was permitted, and 40% to 50% of dose-escalation patients had received checkpoint inhibitors. Partial responses were achieved by three dose-escalation patients, of whom one had hepatocellular carcinoma and two had cutaneous melanoma. The purpose of peripheral TCRbeta sequencing was to test whether ivuxolimab changed TCR sequence diversity and led to clonal T-cell expansion. The monotherapy dose-escalation portion (N ≈ 57 patients) of the phase I ivuxolimab trial is reported in the paper. Findings and caveats that apply to the study as a whole: Partial responders in the 0.1-3.0 mg/kg groups had among the lowest normalized peripheral clonal expansion, especially among CD8+ T cells. At doses from 0.1 to 3.0 mg/kg, clonal expansion was seen in both CD4+ and CD8+ blood T cells between baseline and week 6. On average, CD8+ T cells showed more expanded clones than CD4+ T cells after ivuxolimab. The antigen specificity of the peripheral T cells that underwent clonal expansion was not determined. Low levels of normalized T-cell clonal expansion were also shown by some nonresponding patients.

The table lists this clone with a count of one. This clone's antigen is unknown. The junction differs from germline at one of its ends, possibly a read error. According to the germline V gene, CDR1 reads SGHVS and CDR2 reads FNYEAQ. There are 14 amino acids in the CDR3, from cysteine to phenylalanine inclusive. Only the CDR3 region is kept as DNA, spanning 42 bases read in frame from base 1. Genomic DNA was extracted from sorted cells for sequencing of the TCRbeta CDR3 region. TCRbeta CDR3 regions were sequenced using the immunoSEQ Assay. The immuneACCESS repertoire file appears here via TCRdb, limited to in-frame rearrangements. These files lack a portion of the clones; in checked studies, under half of the deficit traces to unresolved V genes, and the cause of the others is not known. Recorded for this sample are approximately 17,000 clones; around 90% of them occurred a single time. The ten largest account for about 30% of the sample.

Patients with a history of autoimmune disease or receiving systemic immunosuppression were excluded from the trial. Peripheral blood for TCR sequencing was drawn from every dose cohort at baseline, at cycle 4 day 1 and at cycle 7 day 1. Samples came from an open-label, multicenter, first-in-human phase I dose-escalation trial of ivuxolimab. Adults with locally advanced or metastatic melanoma, renal cell carcinoma, hepatocellular carcinoma or head and neck squamous cell carcinoma were enrolled in the trial. Before TCR sequencing, CD4+ and CD8+ T cells were separately sorted from peripheral blood. Recombination connected TRBV7-6 to TRBJ2-7, with 12 central nucleotides matching TRBD2. Sequences were derived from CD4+ or CD8+ T cells sorted from blood, sampled in a trial of the OX40 agonist ivuxolimab. The TCR originated in an adult with an advanced solid tumor such as melanoma, head and neck, liver or kidney cancer. The sequenced DNA: TGTGCCAGCAGCCTAGCGGGAGGGCACCACGAGCAGTACTTC. It translates to CASSLAGGHHEQYF. This CDR3, with the reference TRBV7-6 and TRBJ2-7 proteins standing in past its ends, gives the full variable domain GAGVSQSPRYKVTKRGQDVALRCDPISGHVSLYWYRQALGQGPEFLTYFNYEAQQDKSGLPNDRFSAERPEGSISTLTIQRTEQRDSAMYRCASSLAGGHHEQYFGPGTRLTVT.